This T cell receptor beta chain was identified in a study of CD8+ T cells in alopecia areata. Whole-study context: The authors scored treated patients' severity by affected scalp percentage.

The sample holds a few counts of this clone. Its specificity is unknown. Indicated treatment: oral pan-JAK inhibitor, 5-10 mg twice daily. T lymphocytes (CD4+ and CD8+) were sorted from PBMCs. Findings of the study overall: Amid tofacitinib therapy, many expanded lesional clones stayed present in scalp and blood. Tofacitinib delivered significant drops in scalp clonality and in expanded CD8+ clones among the top 100.

The CDR3 runs to 13 residues. Germline V gene data show CDR1 as SEHNR and CDR2 as FQNEAQ (reference sequence). Deletions cut 5 bases from V and 6 bases from J, with 11 bases between. RNA was isolated and reverse transcribed to cDNA, the sequencing template. TCRdb's table, derived via immunoSEQ multiplex PCR, lists solely in-frame clones and lacks some. Of hundreds of thousands of clones in the sample, more than 55% were seen once. Sample: CD4+ T cells sorted from blood, taken around week 42, from a patient treated with tofacitinib. V usage is TRBV7-9 and J usage is TRBJ2-4; a possible D gene is TRBD2 (6 bases). The sequence was obtained from a human donor with alopecia areata. The CDR3 DNA is TGTGCCAGCAGCACCCTCGGGGGAAACATTCAGTACTTC. Encoded protein: CASSTLGGNIQYF. The full variable domain, in which reference TRBV7-9 and TRBJ2-4 provide the parts outside the CDR3, is DTGVSQNPRHKITKRGQNVTFRCDPISEHNRLYWYRQTLGQGPEFLTYFQNEAQLEKSRLLSDRFSAERPKGSFSTLEIQRTEQGDSAMYLCASSTLGGNIQYFGAGTRLSVL.